Reported below is one TCR beta chain. Its target is not known. The CDR3 runs to 17 residues. Trimming pared 0 bases from V and 5 bases from J, leaving 19 bases between. Germline loops: CDR1 SGDLS, CDR2 YYNGEE. Several immunoSEQ plates received, in even portions, the genomic DNA of each subset. Produced via immunoSEQ multiplex PCR; TCRdb's table is partial and in-frame only. The repertoire holds around 2.5 million clones, 80% to 95% seen once, with approximately 0.35% in the top ten. This sample is drawn from a study of shared clonotypes between healthy human individuals. Study-level background: CD8 memory received one plate per donor, CD8 naive two, CD4 memory three and CD4 naive three. Study-wide results and limits: The small donor group covered limited genetic and exposure diversity.

Healthy HIV-negative adults without recent acute infections or vaccinations served as donors. Source material: naive CD4+ T cells from PBMCs. Subset noted: CD45RA+ positively selected. This chain joins TRBV9 and TRBJ2-3; D may correspond to TRBD1 or TRBD2 (6 bases each). This TCR was recovered from a man younger than 35 in good health. Some clones in this sample may be carry-over from other donors' samples. CDR3 coding DNA: TGTGCCAGCAGCGTAGCTACAGTGTCGGGGGCGGGAGATACGCAGTATTTT. Amino acids: CASSVATVSGAGDTQYF.